The source of this TCR beta chain is a study of blood T cell repertoires in COVID-19. Germline CDR1 is SNHLY and CDR2 is FYNNEI. CDR3 length equals 14 residues. V was shortened by 9 bases and J by 1 base, with 13 bases between the two germline ends. Libraries were prepared by immunoSEQ multiplex PCR; TCRdb keeps only in-frame clonotypes and omits some of them. The repertoire holds approximately 130,000 clones, around 83% seen once, with about a sixth in the top ten. This rearrangement joins TRBV2 to TRBJ1-5; maybe TRBD1 (6 bases). The source of this sequence is a young man who had recovered from COVID-19. Sequencing input: PBMCs or T cells enriched from blood (not recorded which). CDR3 coding DNA: TGTGCCAGTACTACAGGGAGCAGCAATCAGCCCCAGCATTTT. This translates into CASTTGSSNQPQHF.